The 20 T cell receptor beta chains below were found in one sample sequenced in a study of blood T cell repertoires in COVID-19. This table comes from immunoSEQ multiplex PCR, and its TCRdb copy is limited to in-frame clones, with some not included. The table includes 190,000 or so clones, 65% to 90% detected once. Sequences were obtained from PBMCs or T cells enriched from blood (not recorded which). Receptor source: a woman aged 25-40 years who had been exposed to COVID-19.

This chain links TRBV5-1 with TRBJ1-4; maybe TRBD1 (5 bases). Trimming left V 3 bases short and J 3 bases short, with 12 bases between. The CDR3 has 15 amino acids. Germline CDR1 reads SGHRS; CDR2 reads YFSETQ. As DNA, the CDR3 is TGCGCCAGCAGCTGGTCGACAGCAGCTAATGAAAAACTGTTTTTT. It encodes CASSWSTAANEKLFF.

V and J are TRBV19 and TRBJ1-2, with a possible D match to TRBD1 (6 bases). Trimming removed 4 bases from V and 3 bases from J, with 15 bases in between. This CDR3 comprises 15 residues. Germline assignment: CDR1 LNHDA and CDR2 SQIVND (reference sequence). CDR3 residues: CASSTSAGAHYGYTF. CDR3 coding DNA: TGTGCCAGTAGTACCTCGGCAGGGGCCCACTATGGCTACACCTTC.

This chain connects TRBV7-8 to TRBJ2-5; tentatively, D is TRBD2 (5 bases). Germline V gene sequence: CDR1 SGHVS, CDR2 FQNEAQ. Trimming left V 5 bases short and J 1 base short, with 11 bases between. The CDR3 extends over 14 amino acids. The CDR3 nucleotides are TGTGCCAGCAGCCGTCACGGACTCCAAGAGACCCAGTACTTC. Translating it yields CASSRHGLQETQYF.

This chain uses TRBV10-3 with TRBJ1-2; D may be TRBD1 (6 bases). Germline V gene lookup returns CDR1 ENHRY and CDR2 SYGVKD. Trimming removed 3 bases from V and 5 bases from J, with 19 bases in between. The length of the CDR3 is 16 residues. The CDR3 here is CAISEPDTQGWYGYTF. The CDR3 bases are TGTGCCATCAGTGAACCCGATACACAGGGATGGTATGGCTACACCTTC.

This chain joins TRBV4-2 and TRBJ2-7, with D perhaps TRBD1 (5 bases). Germline CDR1 is LGHNA and CDR2 is YNFKEQ. The CDR3 has 14 residues. With 2 bases removed from V and 2 bases from J, the gap between germline ends came to 10 bases. CDR3 region: CASSQQGNTYEQYF. CDR3 coding DNA: TGTGCCAGCAGCCAACAGGGAAACACCTACGAGCAGTACTTC.

V and J are TRBV3-1 (or the pseudogene TRBV3-2) and TRBJ1-3; 7 bases line up with TRBD1. Germline CDR1 is LGHDT and CDR2 is YNNKEL (reference sequence). The CDR3 is made up of 14 amino acids. Trimming cost V 3 bases and J 4 bases; bases outside gene matches: 3. DNA of the CDR3: TGTGCCAGCAGCCAGAGGGACAGCGGAAACACCATATATTTT. It specifies CASSQRDSGNTIYF.

This clone was picked up one time. The chain has TRBV28 and TRBJ1-2; 9 bases are a match to TRBD1. Germline V CDR1 and CDR2: MDHEN, SYDVKM. Germline trimming cut 8 bases from V and 4 bases from J; bases unmatched to any gene: 2. CDR3 length: 12 residues. CDR3 nucleotide sequence: TGTGCCAGCTCGGACAGGGGCTATGGCTACACCTTC. Translating it yields CASSDRGYGYTF.

The J gene is TRBJ1-5, the V gene TRBV7-3; D is ambiguous. This CDR3 is 13 amino acids long. In germline, CDR1 is SGHTA, CDR2 FQGTGA. Trimming cost V 5 bases and J 2 bases, with 7 bases left between them. CDR3 residues: CASSPPGNQPQHF. The CDR3 nucleotides read TGTGCCAGCAGCCCCCCTGGCAATCAGCCCCAGCATTTT.

The CDR3 sequence is CASSQGRTYSPLHF. The CDR3 DNA follows: TGTGCCAGCAGCCAAGGCAGGACTTATTCACCCCTCCACTTT. This chain uses TRBV14 with TRBJ1-6; no reliable D call. The CDR3 has 14 amino acids. The germline gives CDR1 SGHDN, CDR2 FVKESK. The V end was cut by 1 base, the J end by 8 bases, with 9 bases between.

The chain carries TRBV6-2 or TRBV6-3 and TRBJ2-5; 7 bases match TRBD2. CDR1 MNHEY and CDR2 SVGEGT come from the germline V gene. The trim removed 2 bases at V and 1 base at J, leaving 4 bases unmatched. The length of the CDR3 is 15 residues. CDR3 region: CASSYSGTVQETQYF. The CDR3 DNA reads TGTGCCAGCAGTTACAGCGGGACTGTCCAAGAGACCCAGTACTTC.

This clone appeared a single time. The chain links TRBV29-1 to TRBJ2-3; TRBD2 matches at 13 bases. Germline CDR1 and CDR2: SQVTM and ANQGSEA. This CDR3 spans 14 amino acids. The V gene end was trimmed by 4 bases and the J gene end by 3 bases; junction bases not matched to a gene: 1. As DNA, the CDR3 is TGCAGCGTTGGGACTAGCGGGGGAACAGATACGCAGTATTTT. It translates to CSVGTSGGTDTQYF.

This chain links TRBV13 with TRBJ1-2, with 7 bases identical to TRBD1. Germline V CDR1 and CDR2: PRHDT, FYEKMQ (reference sequence). With V trimmed by 4 bases and J by 7 bases, 6 bases remained unmatched. The CDR3 totals 13 residues. CDR3 in DNA: TGTGCCAGCAGCTCCTGGGACAGCGCTGGCTACACCTTC. It yields the protein CASSSWDSAGYTF. Using reference TRBV13 and TRBJ1-2 for the parts outside the CDR3, the full variable domain is AAGVIQSPRHLIKEKRETATLKCYPIPRHDTVYWYQQGPGQDPQFLISFYEKMQSDKGSIPDRFSAQQFSDYHSELNMSSLELGDSALYFCASSSWDSAGYTFGSGTRLTVV.

The V call is TRBV5-1, the J call TRBJ1-2, with 10 bases aligning to TRBD1. The germline V gene encodes CDR1 SGHRS and CDR2 YFSETQ. The CDR3 is made up of 17 amino acids. J was trimmed by 5 bases and V by 3 bases; bases with no gene match: 13. In DNA, the CDR3 is TGCGCCAGCAGCTGGGGCGGGGACAGGGGTGCAGGTTATGGCTACACCTTC. It encodes CASSWGGDRGAGYGYTF.

CDR3 sequence reads: CASSLGPGEPQHF. The CDR3, as DNA: TGTGCCAGCAGCCTAGGTCCGGGGGAACCCCAGCATTTT. V is TRBV3-1 (or the pseudogene TRBV3-2) and J is TRBJ1-5, with D perhaps matching TRBD1 (5 bases). The CDR3 covers 13 residues. V lost 4 bases, J lost 10 bases, and 14 bases lay in between. In germline, CDR1 is LGHDT, CDR2 YNNKEL (reference sequence).

This clone is a singleton in its sample. The rearrangement uses TRBV9 and TRBJ2-7, with D perhaps matching TRBD1 (5 bases). The CDR3 contains 13 residues. Germline V gene data show CDR1 as SGDLS and CDR2 as YYNGEE. The germline V and J ends were trimmed by 0 bases and 6 bases, with 10 bases remaining between them. The CDR3 DNA reads as TGTGCCAGCAGCGTAGACAAGGGGTCCGAGCAGTACTTC. Protein product: CASSVDKGSEQYF.

The chain has TRBV9 and TRBJ1-1; TRBD1 is a possible D gene (6 bases). V was clipped by 3 bases and J by 4 bases, with 13 bases between them. The CDR3 is 14 residues long. Per germline, CDR1 SGDLS and CDR2 YYNGEE. The CDR3 protein is CASSARGGTTEAFF. CDR3 nucleotides: TGTGCCAGCAGCGCGAGGGGGGGGACCACTGAAGCTTTCTTT.

The chain joins TRBV6-1 to TRBJ1-1, with no clear D. Germline loops: CDR1 MNHNS, CDR2 SASEGT. V was shortened by 2 bases and J by 5 bases, with 12 bases between the two germline ends. The CDR3 spans 14 residues. The CDR3 reads CASSESVGRTEAFF. CDR3 nucleotides: TGTGCCAGCAGTGAAAGTGTGGGGAGGACTGAAGCTTTCTTT.

The sample holds one count of this clone. The chain joins TRBV5-1 to TRBJ1-3, with unresolved D. The V and J ends lost 0 bases and 0 bases respectively, with 10 bases between them. The CDR3 consists of 16 residues. Germline V gene lookup returns CDR1 SGHRS and CDR2 YFSETQ. In DNA, the CDR3 is TGCGCCAGCAGCTTGGCCGGAACTAGCTCTGGAAACACCATATATTTT. Translation gives CASSLAGTSSGNTIYF.

This chain joins TRBV2 and TRBJ2-6; 11 bases fit TRBD1. Germline loops: CDR1 SNHLY, CDR2 FYNNEI. The CDR3 has 21 amino acids. The J segment lost 0 bases and the V segment lost 7 bases, leaving 17 bases of the junction unmatched. The CDR3 spells CASNIGLPGQGALSGANVLTF. The CDR3 bases are TGTGCCAGCAATATAGGTCTCCCCGGACAGGGGGCCCTCTCTGGGGCCAACGTCCTGACTTTC.

The V gene is TRBV29-1, the J gene TRBJ1-1, with D tentatively TRBD1 (5 bases). The CDR3 is 11 amino acids. The germline CDR1 and CDR2 sequences are SQVTM and ANQGSEA. With 6 bases removed from V and 10 bases from J, the gap between germline ends came to 15 bases. The CDR3 spells CSVVRDYRAFF. In nucleotides, the CDR3 is TGCAGCGTCGTCCGGGACTATCGAGCTTTCTTT.